The following is a T cell receptor beta chain sequence with its context. The CDR3 totals 13 residues. In germline, CDR1 is LNHDA, CDR2 SQIVND (reference sequence). The V segment lost 7 bases and the J segment 3 bases; nucleotides outside the gene matches: 2. Generated by immunoSEQ multiplex PCR, the TCRdb table keeps only in-frame clones and is missing some. Of around 40,000 clones in the sample, around 86% are singletons; the top ten hold around a fifth. The record originates from a study of blood T cell repertoires in COVID-19. About the study: PBMCs, B-cell-depleted T cells, or T cells were the source of the cDNA or gDNA that made up the material.

V is TRBV19 and J is TRBJ2-3; 9 bases match TRBD1. Sequenced: peripheral blood. This TCR was recovered from a man aged 45-60 years with active COVID-19. The CDR3 protein is CASNRGLTDTQYF. CDR3 nucleotides: TGTGCCAGTAACAGGGGGCTGACAGATACGCAGTATTTT.